The source of this TCR beta chain is a study of early T cells in non-severe SARS-CoV-2 infection. Study summary: Chains from this unsorted whole-blood bulk RNA could not be paired.

Individual cDNA molecules were tagged with unique molecular identifiers. Each CDR3 protein gets one entry after TCRdb re-called the 5' RACE reads with MiXCR. The top ten hold 30% to 45% of the sample, which has 28,000 or so distinct CDR3 sequences, roughly 6.6% seen once. Note on this clonotype: What it recognizes is unknown.

The study's findings and limits: The matching step, a VDJdb search, favored anti-spike CD8 responses and missed private and CD4 specificities.

Trimming took 7 bases from V and 5 from J, leaving 20 bases between them. This CDR3 is 16 amino acids long. Germline V lookup: CDR1 SNHLY, CDR2 FYNNEI. The chain couples TRBV2 to TRBJ1-4; D unresolved. The specimen sequenced was whole blood. This receptor was identified in an adult who was a healthcare worker with PCR-confirmed SARS-CoV-2 infection or an uninfected control (not recorded which). The chain's CDR3 is CASMGRRGRQNEKLFF. The CDR3 coding sequence is TGTGCCAGCATGGGCCGTCGAGGCCGGCAAAATGAAAAACTGTTTTTT.